The entry below gives a single T cell receptor (beta chain) sequence along with its context. Its cognate antigen is unknown. TCRdb keeps only in-frame clones here, not all; method: immunoSEQ multiplex PCR. The sample contains under 35,000 clones, roughly 91% of which appear only once. This record comes from a study of regulatory dendritic cells for organ transplantation. Points from the study as a whole: The authors noted considerable between-person heterogeneity in alloreactive memory CD8+ cells.

Germline V gene sequence: CDR1 KGHSH, CDR2 LQKENI. This CDR3 region has 15 residues. Trimming stripped 2 bases from V and 3 bases from J, with 13 bases between. This sequence was found in a human donor in good health. Specimen: naive CD4+ T cells from blood. Regarding subset: CD45RA+ naive T cells. The chain has TRBV18 and TRBJ1-2; possible D gene TRBD1, 5 bases. This CDR3 reads CASSPEGMSYYGYTF. The CDR3 bases are TGTGCCAGCTCACCAGAGGGGATGAGTTACTATGGCTACACCTTC.